This T cell receptor beta chain was recorded in a study of T cell responses to AZD1222 COVID-19 vaccine. CDR1 MNHEY and CDR2 SMNVEV come from the germline V gene (reference sequence). Between the trimmed V and J ends, which lost 5 bases and 1 base, there was a span of 8 bases. The CDR3 spans 13 residues. Sequencing was performed with immunoSEQ multiplex PCR; in TCRdb, only in-frame clones are kept and a portion is missing. The sample includes approximately 110,000 clones, approximately 85% of them seen just once. The receptor's source is an adult in good health. Here the sequenced sample was peripheral blood, taken on day 0 of AZD1222 vaccination. V usage is TRBV27 and J usage is TRBJ2-5; D may be TRBD1 (5 bases). The CDR3 nucleotides are TGTGCCAGCAGTCTAGGGGCCCAAGAGACCCAGTACTTC. Translation: CASSLGAQETQYF.